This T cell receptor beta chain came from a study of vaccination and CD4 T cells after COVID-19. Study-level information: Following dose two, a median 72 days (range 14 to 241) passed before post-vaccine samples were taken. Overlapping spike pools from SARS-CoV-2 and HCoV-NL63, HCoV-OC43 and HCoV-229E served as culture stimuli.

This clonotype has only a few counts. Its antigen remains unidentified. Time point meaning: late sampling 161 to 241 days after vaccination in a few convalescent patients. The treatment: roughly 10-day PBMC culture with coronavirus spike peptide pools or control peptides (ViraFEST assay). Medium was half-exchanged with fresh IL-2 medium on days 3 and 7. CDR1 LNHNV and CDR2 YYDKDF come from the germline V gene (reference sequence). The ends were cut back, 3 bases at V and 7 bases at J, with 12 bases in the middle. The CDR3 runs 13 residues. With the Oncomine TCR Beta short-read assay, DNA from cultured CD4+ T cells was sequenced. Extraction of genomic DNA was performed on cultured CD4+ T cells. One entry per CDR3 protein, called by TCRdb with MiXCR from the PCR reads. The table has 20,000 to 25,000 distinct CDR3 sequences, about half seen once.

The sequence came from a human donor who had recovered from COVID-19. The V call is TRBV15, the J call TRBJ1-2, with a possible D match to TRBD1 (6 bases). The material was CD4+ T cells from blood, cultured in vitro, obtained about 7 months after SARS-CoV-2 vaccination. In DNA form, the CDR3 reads TGTGCCACCAGCAGCGGAGGGGGGGTTGGCTACACCTTC. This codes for CATSSGGGVGYTF. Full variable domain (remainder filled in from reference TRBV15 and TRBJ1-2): DAMVIQNPRYQVTQFGKPVTLSCSQTLNHNVMYWYQQKSSQAPKLLFHYYDKDFNNEADTPDNFQSRRPNTSFCFLDIRSPGLGDTAMYLCATSSGGGVGYTFGSGTRLTVV.